This is a list of T cell receptor beta chains from one sample in a study of blood T cells in healthy people across ages. Via MiXCR, TCRdb re-called the 5' RACE reads, giving one row per CDR3 protein. Of roughly 1,800,000 distinct CDR3 sequences in the sample, 40% to 55% were seen once. Sequencing was done on a sample of blood. These receptors all come from a woman aged 35 to 49 in good health. The CDR3 runs from the conserved cysteine through the conserved F or W. The order of the fields is clone size, J gene, V gene, D gene, CDR3 DNA, CDR3 protein. The D gene is left open where the match is weak. Clone size appears in some rows only: once, few, many, or a class for an expanded clone.

abundance: few; j_gene: TRBJ2-7; v_gene: TRBV20-1; d_gene: -; CDR3nt: TGCAGTGCTAGAGATTTGGCAGGGGAAGGGCAGTACTTC; CDR3aa: CSARDLAGEGQYF
abundance: -; j_gene: TRBJ2-1; v_gene: TRBV12-5; d_gene: -; CDR3nt: TGTGCTAGTGGTTTGGTAAGGACACCCAACAATGAGCAGTTCTTC; CDR3aa: CASGLVRTPNNEQFF
abundance: few; j_gene: TRBJ1-1; v_gene: TRBV7-8; d_gene: -; CDR3nt: TGTGCCAGCAGCTTATTTAACACTGAAGCTTTCTTT; CDR3aa: CASSLFNTEAFF
abundance: -; j_gene: TRBJ1-2; v_gene: TRBV20-1; d_gene: -; CDR3nt: TGCAGTGCTAGAGACCGCCCTTGGGATCGGGGCGGCTACACCTTC; CDR3aa: CSARDRPWDRGGYTF
abundance: -; j_gene: TRBJ2-1; v_gene: TRBV6-5; d_gene: TRBD2; CDR3nt: TGTGCCAGCAGTTCCCCGACTAGCGGAGAATACAATGAGCAGTTCTTC; CDR3aa: CASSSPTSGEYNEQFF
abundance: once; j_gene: TRBJ1-4; v_gene: TRBV6-2/TRBV6-3; d_gene: -; CDR3nt: TGTGCCAGCAGTTCCAGAGGTCGAGGCACTAATGAAAAACTGTTTTTT; CDR3aa: CASSSRGRGTNEKLFF
abundance: few; j_gene: TRBJ2-5; v_gene: TRBV7-7; d_gene: TRBD2; CDR3nt: TGTGCTAGCAGCTTAGCCCTTAGCGGGGGGCTCCAAGAGACCCAGTACTTC; CDR3aa: CASSLALSGGLQETQYF
abundance: few; j_gene: TRBJ1-2; v_gene: TRBV7-8; d_gene: TRBD1; CDR3nt: TGTGCCAGCAGGAATCCGGGACAGCTAAAGGAGGGCTATGGCTACACCTTC; CDR3aa: CASRNPGQLKEGYGYTF
abundance: -; j_gene: TRBJ2-7; v_gene: TRBV7-6; d_gene: -; CDR3nt: TGTGCCAGCAGCCCCCTTTCGGGGATGAGCTCCTACGAGCAGTACTTC; CDR3aa: CASSPLSGMSSYEQYF
abundance: -; j_gene: TRBJ2-5; v_gene: TRBV5-1; d_gene: TRBD2; CDR3nt: TGCGCCAGCAGCTTGGGCACTAGCGCAGCCCAAGAGACCCAGTACTTC; CDR3aa: CASSLGTSAAQETQYF
abundance: -; j_gene: TRBJ1-4; v_gene: TRBV7-2; d_gene: -; CDR3nt: TGTGCCAGCAGCTTAGCGCGTGGAGGGCGCCGCCCAACTAATGAAAAACTGTTTTTT; CDR3aa: CASSLARGGRRPTNEKLFF
abundance: -; j_gene: TRBJ2-7; v_gene: TRBV6-5; d_gene: TRBD1; CDR3nt: TGTGCCAGCAGCTATCTAGGACAGGGGTCGGAAGAGCAGTACTTC; CDR3aa: CASSYLGQGSEEQYF
abundance: -; j_gene: TRBJ2-1; v_gene: TRBV28; d_gene: -; CDR3nt: TGTGCCAGCAGCCGTGACAGGACGAGGAGCTCCTACAATGAGCAGTTCTTC; CDR3aa: CASSRDRTRSSYNEQFF
abundance: -; j_gene: TRBJ2-7; v_gene: TRBV28; d_gene: -; CDR3nt: TGTGCCAGCAGCCACCCACAGGGTTATTTGGGAGAGCAGTACTTC; CDR3aa: CASSHPQGYLGEQYF
abundance: few; j_gene: TRBJ2-7; v_gene: TRBV7-2; d_gene: TRBD1; CDR3nt: TGTGCCAGCAGCCTGTCACAGGGGGATACGGGCTACGAGCAGTACTTC; CDR3aa: CASSLSQGDTGYEQYF
abundance: once; j_gene: TRBJ2-1; v_gene: TRBV6-5; d_gene: TRBD1; CDR3nt: TGTGCCAGCACCCGTAACAGGGGGCCTTACAATGAGCAGTTCTTC; CDR3aa: CASTRNRGPYNEQFF
abundance: -; j_gene: TRBJ1-6; v_gene: TRBV7-2; d_gene: TRBD1; CDR3nt: TGTGCCAGCAGCCCTTCTAGACAGGGACCCAATTCACCCCTCCACTTT; CDR3aa: CASSPSRQGPNSPLHF
abundance: few; j_gene: TRBJ2-1; v_gene: TRBV7-2; d_gene: -; CDR3nt: TGTGCCAGCAGTTTACAACCCCAGGGGGGCAATGAGCAGTTCTTC; CDR3aa: CASSLQPQGGNEQFF
abundance: once; j_gene: TRBJ2-1; v_gene: TRBV4-3; d_gene: -; CDR3nt: TGCGCCAGCAGCCAAAGTAAGCTGAACCAAGAGACCCAGTTCTTC; CDR3aa: CASSQSKLNQETQFF
abundance: -; j_gene: TRBJ2-1; v_gene: TRBV12-3/TRBV12-4; d_gene: TRBD1; CDR3nt: TGTGCCAGCAGTGCGGGACAGGGGGCGAGGAGTGAGCAGTTCTTC; CDR3aa: CASSAGQGARSEQFF
abundance: -; j_gene: TRBJ2-5; v_gene: TRBV13; d_gene: TRBD2; CDR3nt: TGTGCCAGCAGCGGACTAGCGGGGGGGCCACCGTACTTC; CDR3aa: CASSGLAGGPPYF